This TCR beta chain is from a study of blood T cells in healthy people across ages. A second 7 to 11 cycle PCR used barcoded and J-beta primers. TCRdb ran MiXCR on the 5' RACE reads and lists one entry per CDR3 protein. The data contain around 990,000 distinct CDR3 sequences, about two fifths of them seen just once; the ten biggest clones take up around 12%. The ends were cut back, 7 bases at V and 4 bases at J, with 13 bases in the middle. The CDR3 sequence is 13 residues long. This chain connects TRBV12-3 or TRBV12-4 to TRBJ1-2, with D possibly TRBD1 on 6 matching bases. The sequenced sample was blood. The TCR was taken from a man aged 18-30 years in good health. The CDR3 DNA sequence: TGTGCCAGCACCTACGGGGGCAGCTATGGCTACACCTTC. It specifies CASTYGGSYGYTF.